Following are 20 T cell receptor beta chains from one sample sequenced in a study of regulatory T cells in long-lasting Graves disease. Assembly of TCR beta libraries relied on iRepertoire HTBI primers together with Arm-PCR of CDR3 regions. TCRdb re-derived calls from the multiplex PCR reads in MiXCR, one entry per CDR3 protein. The table shows 500,000 to 800,000 distinct CDR3 sequences, with about 30% occurring only once. Regarding time point: persistent/refractory GD, antithyroid drugs over 5 years with positive TRAb. Extracted PBMC RNA gave rise to the TCR library. Source: peripheral blood mononuclear cells (PBMCs), taken when the disease was refractory, from a patient treated with antithyroid drugs. These receptors came from a female donor with Graves disease.

The sample holds a few counts of this clonotype. The chain employs TRBV7-9 and TRBJ2-3; D not certain. CDR1 and CDR2 from the germline V gene are SEHNR and FQNEAQ (reference sequence). This CDR3 contains 15 residues. V lost 1 base and J 4 bases, leaving 12 bases between the germline ends. The CDR3 DNA follows: TGTGCCAGCAGCTTAGGCGGACCCCCAGCAGATACGCAGTATTTT. This sequence encodes CASSLGGPPADTQYF.

V and J are TRBV7-8 and TRBJ1-5; D gene uncertain. CDR3 length equals 14 residues. Trimming shortened V by 1 base and J by 3 bases, and 7 bases separated the two germline ends. Germline V CDR1 and CDR2: SGHVS, FQNEAQ. CDR3 protein: CASSLVGYNQPQHF. In nucleotides, the CDR3 is TGTGCCAGCAGCTTAGTAGGATACAATCAGCCCCAGCATTTT.

Ten or more counts support this clonotype. The genes are TRBV12-3 or TRBV12-4 and TRBJ1-5, with a possible D match to TRBD1 (5 bases). Between the trimmed V and J ends, which lost 5 bases and 1 base, there was a span of 12 bases. The CDR3 extends over 15 amino acids. CDR3 in DNA: TGTGCCAGCAGTCCTGGACAACAGAGCAATCAGCCCCAGCATTTT. Its translation is CASSPGQQSNQPQHF.

This rearrangement joins TRBV7-3 to TRBJ1-2; 9 bases agree with TRBD1. With V trimmed by 2 bases and J by 7 bases, 8 bases remained unmatched. The CDR3 sequence is 15 residues long. From germline, CDR1 is SGHTA and CDR2 FQGTGA. CDR3 nucleotides: TGTGCCAGCAGCTTAGGAGGACAGGGGACTGGTGGCTACACCTTC. Residues: CASSLGGQGTGGYTF.

The chain combines TRBV6-1 with TRBJ1-2; no firm D call. The V end was cut by 6 bases, the J end by 3 bases, with 14 bases between. The CDR3 has 14 residues. Per germline, CDR1 MNHNS and CDR2 SASEGT. CDR3: CASRSMTRHYGYTF. The CDR3 nucleotides are TGTGCCAGCAGGTCCATGACACGTCACTATGGCTACACCTTC.

This clonotype was counted a single time. V and J are TRBV3-1 and TRBJ2-7; no clear D gene. Per germline, CDR1 LGHDT and CDR2 YNNKEL (reference sequence). The V end was cut by 1 base, the J end by 2 bases, with 6 bases between. The CDR3 sequence is 13 residues long. The CDR3 DNA follows: TGTGCCAGCAGCCAAGCTGTGGCCTACGAGCAGTACTTC. Its translation is CASSQAVAYEQYF.

The chain links TRBV27 to TRBJ1-2, with D unresolved. Between the trimmed V and J ends, which lost 0 bases and 4 bases, there was a span of 12 bases. The CDR3 contains 15 residues. Germline lookup yields CDR1 MNHEY and CDR2 SMNVEV (reference sequence). This CDR3 is CASSLSPRKLYGYTF. The CDR3 DNA reads as TGTGCCAGCAGTTTATCTCCCAGAAAACTCTATGGCTACACCTTC.

The J gene is TRBJ2-2, the V gene TRBV24-1; D gene uncertain. CDR3 length: 14 residues. Trimming cost V 6 bases and J 0 bases, with 7 bases left between them. Germline lookup yields CDR1 KGHDR and CDR2 SFDVKD. CDR3 amino acids: CATSSPTNTGELFF. The CDR3 DNA sequence: TGTGCCACCAGTTCCCCGACGAACACCGGGGAGCTGTTTTTT.

V usage is TRBV28 and J usage is TRBJ1-6; maybe TRBD1 (5 bases). The germline V gene encodes CDR1 MDHEN and CDR2 SYDVKM. CDR3 length: 19 amino acids. V shed 2 bases and J shed 0 bases, with 17 bases lying between them. CDR3 DNA sequence: TGTGCCAGCAGTTTAAGGGCCCGGGGGAGTTTCTCCTATAATTCACCCCTCCACTTT. It yields the protein CASSLRARGSFSYNSPLHF.

This clonotype was counted many times. The CDR3 loop is CASSHTGGPGQPQHF. For the CDR3, the DNA is TGTGCCAGCAGCCATACAGGTGGACCTGGGCAGCCCCAGCATTTT. The gene calls are TRBV28 and TRBJ1-5; the D gene is possibly TRBD1 (5 bases). Between the trimmed V and J ends, which lost 6 bases and 7 bases, there was a span of 19 bases. Germline assignment: CDR1 MDHEN and CDR2 SYDVKM. This CDR3 region has 15 residues.

This clonotype was seen a handful of times. The rearrangement links TRBV20-1 to TRBJ2-6; 7 nucleotides line up with TRBD1. This CDR3 has 13 residues. Per the germline V gene, CDR1 is DFQATT and CDR2 is SNEGSKA (reference sequence). The CDR3 loop is CRAQGSGANVLTF. CDR3 sequence (DNA): TGCAGAGCACAGGGGTCCGGGGCCAACGTCCTGACTTTC.

This clonotype appeared many times. This chain connects TRBV6-1 to TRBJ1-1, with unresolved D. V shed 6 bases and J shed 2 bases, with 10 bases lying between them. The CDR3 sequence is 13 residues long. Germline assignment: CDR1 MNHNS and CDR2 SASEGT. CDR3 sequence: CASRTLGNTEAFF. Written as DNA, the CDR3 is TGTGCCAGCAGGACGTTAGGTAACACTGAAGCTTTCTTT.

CDR3 nucleotide sequence: TGTGCCAGCAGCTTAGATGGCAGGAGGGAGGAGACCCAGTACTTC. Protein product: CASSLDGRREETQYF. The J gene is TRBJ2-5, the V gene TRBV11-2; possible D gene TRBD2, 6 bases. This CDR3 region has 15 residues. Germline-derived CDR1 and CDR2 are SGHAT and FQNNGV. Trimming stripped 0 bases from V and 5 bases from J, with 13 bases between. The full variable domain, its missing parts supplied by reference TRBV11-2 and TRBJ2-5, is EAGVAQSPRYKIIEKRQSVAFWCNPISGHATLYWYQQILGQGPKLLIQFQNNGVVDDSQLPKDRFSAERLKGVDSTLKIQPAKLEDSAVYLCASSLDGRREETQYFGPGTRLLVL.

This clonotype turned up a few times. The CDR3 spells CATSHAGGVYEQYF. The CDR3 DNA follows: TGTGCCACCAGCCACGCGGGGGGGGTCTACGAGCAGTACTTC. The chain uses TRBV15 and TRBJ2-7, with TRBD2 matching over 9 bases. The CDR3 covers 14 residues. Germline CDR1 reads LNHNV; CDR2 reads YYDKDF (reference sequence). With 5 bases clipped from V and 3 bases from J, the junction kept 5 bases outside the gene matches.

The gene calls are TRBV6-1 and TRBJ2-7; D is undetermined. V was pared by 4 bases and J by 3 bases, with 13 bases between. The CDR3 length is 14 residues. Germline V CDR1 and CDR2: MNHNS, SASEGT. CDR3 sequence: CASSAAMINYEQYF. DNA of the CDR3: TGTGCCAGCAGTGCAGCGATGATTAACTACGAGCAGTACTTC.

The chain is built from TRBV7-3 and TRBJ1-1, with D tentatively TRBD1 (5 bases). Germline CDR1 is SGHTA and CDR2 is FQGTGA. V lost 5 bases, J lost 4 bases, and 20 bases lay in between. This CDR3 region has 16 residues. The CDR3 reads CASSIRLLGLGTEAFF. In DNA, the CDR3 is TGTGCCAGCAGCATTCGTTTATTGGGGCTTGGCACTGAAGCTTTCTTT.

V gene TRBV28 combines with J gene TRBJ1-2; possible D gene TRBD1, 6 bases. The CDR3 consists of 15 residues. V gave up 6 bases and J gave up 7 bases, with 21 bases separating them. The germline CDR1 and CDR2 sequences are MDHEN and SYDVKM. CDR3 nucleotide sequence: TGTGCCAGCAGCGGAAATAGGGGGAGACTGGGTGGCTACACCTTC. Translation: CASSGNRGRLGGYTF.

The J gene is TRBJ1-1, the V gene TRBV7-9; TRBD1 aligns across 11 bases. CDR3 length: 15 amino acids. CDR1 and CDR2 from the germline V gene are SEHNR and FQNEAQ (reference sequence). The V segment lost 5 bases and the J segment 10 bases; nucleotides outside the gene matches: 12. The CDR3 is CASSRPSDRGRGAFF. CDR3 nucleotide sequence: TGTGCCAGCAGCCGACCCTCGGACAGGGGGCGTGGAGCTTTCTTT.

This clonotype was observed a few times. The V and J genes are TRBV3-1 and TRBJ1-2; D call uncertain. V was clipped by 3 bases and J by 7 bases, with 15 bases between them. The CDR3 consists of 14 residues. The germline gives CDR1 LGHDT, CDR2 YNNKEL (reference sequence). This CDR3 reads CASSHLPQDTGYTF. The DNA for the CDR3 is TGTGCCAGCAGCCACCTGCCCCAAGATACTGGCTACACCTTC.

This clonotype was seen a handful of times. The chain uses TRBV6-9 and TRBJ1-2; unclear D gene. This CDR3 comprises 16 residues. V was shortened by 3 bases and J by 4 bases, with 18 bases between the two germline ends. Germline V gene sequence: CDR1 MNHGY, CDR2 SVAAGI. The CDR3 spells CASSYSGDTGAYGYTF. The CDR3 coding sequence is TGTGCCAGCAGTTACAGCGGTGACACCGGAGCCTATGGCTACACCTTC.